The clone carrying this T cell receptor beta chain occurred a few times. The sample is drawn from a study of tumor and adjacent non-tumor tissue in lung cancer. Three rounds of nested PCR, following a modified ARM-PCR protocol, produced the TCRbeta library. MiXCR, run by TCRdb on the multiplex PCR reads, gives a single entry per CDR3 protein. The sample consists of 44,000 or so distinct CDR3 sequences, around 67% of them appearing once. This sample's RNA came from whole unsorted tissue. Distant lung tissue was collected more than 3 cm away from the tumor edge. The CDR3 has 12 amino acids. Germline V gene sequence: CDR1 MNHEY, CDR2 SVGAGI. Trimming pared 6 bases from V and 9 bases from J, leaving 12 bases between.

The sample comprised distant non-tumor lung tissue. This rearrangement joins TRBV6-5 to TRBJ2-1; the D gene is possibly TRBD1 (6 bases). The sequence was obtained from a woman between 40 and 55 years old with non-small cell lung cancer. The CDR3 bases are TGTGCCAGCAGAACCACAGGGCCTGAGCAGTTCTTC. Translating gives CASRTTGPEQFF.